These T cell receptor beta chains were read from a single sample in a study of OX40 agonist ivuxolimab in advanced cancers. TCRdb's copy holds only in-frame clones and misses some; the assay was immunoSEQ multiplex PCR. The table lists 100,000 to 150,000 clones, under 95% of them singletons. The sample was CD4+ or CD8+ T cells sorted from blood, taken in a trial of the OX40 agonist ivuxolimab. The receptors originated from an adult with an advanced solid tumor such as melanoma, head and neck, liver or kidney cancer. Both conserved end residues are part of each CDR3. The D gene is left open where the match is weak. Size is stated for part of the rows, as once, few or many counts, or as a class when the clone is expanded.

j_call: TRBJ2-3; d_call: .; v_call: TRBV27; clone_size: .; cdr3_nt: TGTGCCAGCAGTTTATTGCCCCGGGCAGATACGCAGTATTTT; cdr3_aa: CASSLLPRADTQYF
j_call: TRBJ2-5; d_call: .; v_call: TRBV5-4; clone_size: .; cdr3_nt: TGTGCCAGCAGCCCTCCAGGCCAACAAGAGACCCAGTACTTC; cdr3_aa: CASSPPGQQETQYF
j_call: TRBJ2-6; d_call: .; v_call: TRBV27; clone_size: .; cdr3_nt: TGTGCCAGCAGGGAGGAGGGGGCGCTTCTCTCTGGGGCCAACGTCCTGACTTTC; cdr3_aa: CASREEGALLSGANVLTF
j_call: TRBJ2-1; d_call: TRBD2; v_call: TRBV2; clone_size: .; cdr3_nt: TGTGCCAGCAAAAGGACTAGCGGAGGCCACAATGAGCAGTTCTTC; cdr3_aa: CASKRTSGGHNEQFF
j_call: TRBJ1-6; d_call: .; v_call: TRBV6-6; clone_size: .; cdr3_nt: TGTGCCAGCGGGCGGAATTCACCCCTCCACTTT; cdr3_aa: CASGRNSPLHF
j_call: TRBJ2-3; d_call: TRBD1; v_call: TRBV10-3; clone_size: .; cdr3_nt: TGTGCCATCAGTGAGGCTTTACAGGGGACCCTCACAGATACGCAGTATTTT; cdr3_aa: CAISEALQGTLTDTQYF
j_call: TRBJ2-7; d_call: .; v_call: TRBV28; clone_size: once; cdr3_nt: TGTGCCAGCAGTTTGTGGAGAAACGAGCAGTACTTC; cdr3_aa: CASSLWRNEQYF
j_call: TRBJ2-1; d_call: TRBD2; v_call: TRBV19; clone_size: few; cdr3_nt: TGTGCCAGTACCTATACCCGCGGGAGGTGGCATGAGCAGTTCTTC; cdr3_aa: CASTYTRGRWHEQFF
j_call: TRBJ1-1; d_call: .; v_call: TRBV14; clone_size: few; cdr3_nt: TGTGCCAGCAGCCTACAGAGGAACACTGAAGCTTTCTTT; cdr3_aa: CASSLQRNTEAFF
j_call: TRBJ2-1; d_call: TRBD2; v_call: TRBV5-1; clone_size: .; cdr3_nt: TGCGCCAGCAGCTTGGTAGCGGGAGCCCACAATGAGCAGTTCTTC; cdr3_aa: CASSLVAGAHNEQFF
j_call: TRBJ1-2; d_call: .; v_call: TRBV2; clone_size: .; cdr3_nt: TGTGCCAGCAGTCCCCTCCTTCTCCCGACCAACGGCTACACCTTC; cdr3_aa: CASSPLLLPTNGYTF
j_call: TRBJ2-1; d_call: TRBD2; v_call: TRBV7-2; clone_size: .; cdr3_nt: TGTGCCAGCAGCTTAAAGCGGGGGGGCTCCTACAATGAGCAGTTCTTC; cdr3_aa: CASSLKRGGSYNEQFF
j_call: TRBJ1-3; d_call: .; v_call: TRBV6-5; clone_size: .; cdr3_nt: TGTGCCAGCAGTTACTCGTATTCGGGGGCGGGAAACACCATATATTTT; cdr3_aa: CASSYSYSGAGNTIYF
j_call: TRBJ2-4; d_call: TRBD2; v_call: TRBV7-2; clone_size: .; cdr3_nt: TGTGCCAGCAGCTCCGGGACTAGCGGGAGGGCCAGAAACATTCAGTACTTC; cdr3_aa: CASSSGTSGRARNIQYF
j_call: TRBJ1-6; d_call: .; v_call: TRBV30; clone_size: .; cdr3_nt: TGTGCCTGGAGTCGTCAGGGGTCTTCTAATAATTCACCCCTCCACTTT; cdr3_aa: CAWSRQGSSNNSPLHF
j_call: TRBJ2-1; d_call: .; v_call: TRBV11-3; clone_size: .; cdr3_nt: TGTGCCAGCAGCTTAACGGGTTCCTACAATGAGCAGTTCTTC; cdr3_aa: CASSLTGSYNEQFF
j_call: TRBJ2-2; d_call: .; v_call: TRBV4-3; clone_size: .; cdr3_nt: TGCGCCAGCAGCCAAGAACACAACACCGGGGAGCTGTTTTTT; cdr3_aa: CASSQEHNTGELFF
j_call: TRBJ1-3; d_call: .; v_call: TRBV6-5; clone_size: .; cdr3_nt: TGTGCCAGCAGTAGGGCAGACACTGGAAACACCATATATTTT; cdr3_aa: CASSRADTGNTIYF
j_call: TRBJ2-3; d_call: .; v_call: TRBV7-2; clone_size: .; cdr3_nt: TGTGCCAGCAGCGTATACAGGAGCTATAGCACAGATACGCAGTATTTT; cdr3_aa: CASSVYRSYSTDTQYF
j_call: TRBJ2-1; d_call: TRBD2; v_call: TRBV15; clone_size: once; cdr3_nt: TGTGCCACCAAGGATGCCGGGAGGCCCTCCTACAATGAGCAGTTCTTC; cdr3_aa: CATKDAGRPSYNEQFF
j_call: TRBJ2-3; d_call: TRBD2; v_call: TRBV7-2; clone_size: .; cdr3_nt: TGTGCCAGCAGCTTGGGACTAGCGGACACAGATACGCAGTATTTT; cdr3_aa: CASSLGLADTDTQYF
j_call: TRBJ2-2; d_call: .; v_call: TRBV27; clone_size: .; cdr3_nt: TGTGCCAGCATCCTTCTTAACACCGGGGAGCTGTTTTTT; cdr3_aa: CASILLNTGELFF
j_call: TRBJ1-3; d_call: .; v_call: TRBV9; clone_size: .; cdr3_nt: TGTGCCAGCAGCGTAGGACAGGACCAAGGTGGAAACACCATATATTTT; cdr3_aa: CASSVGQDQGGNTIYF
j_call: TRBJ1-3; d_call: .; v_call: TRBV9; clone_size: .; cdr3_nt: TGTGCCAGCAGCGTAGGAACTCCTGTCTTTCGGAACACCATATATTTT; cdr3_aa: CASSVGTPVFRNTIYF
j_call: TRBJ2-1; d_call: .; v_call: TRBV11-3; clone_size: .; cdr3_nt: TGTGCCAGCAGTCCAACACGCGACCGCTCCTACAATGAGCAGTTCTTC; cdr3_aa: CASSPTRDRSYNEQFF
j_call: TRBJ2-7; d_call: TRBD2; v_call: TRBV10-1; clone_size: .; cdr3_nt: TGCGCCAGCAGTACCGGGACTAGCGGGGGGTCCCCCTACGAACAGCAGTACTTC; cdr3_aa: CASSTGTSGGSPYEQQYF
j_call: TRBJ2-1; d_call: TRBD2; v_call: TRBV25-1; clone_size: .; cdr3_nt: TGTGCCAGCAGTGTAGTCCTAGCGGGAGACTACAATGAGCAGTTCTTC; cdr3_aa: CASSVVLAGDYNEQFF
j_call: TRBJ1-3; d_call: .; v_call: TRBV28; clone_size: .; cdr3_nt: TGTGCCAGCAGTTCGCCCCCCGGGACCGCAATCTTCACCTACTCTGGAAACACCATATATTTT; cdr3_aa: CASSSPPGTAIFTYSGNTIYF
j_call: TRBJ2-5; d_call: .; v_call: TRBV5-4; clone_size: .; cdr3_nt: TGTGCCAGCAGCTTGTCTGGGGTCGGAGAGACCCAGTACTTC; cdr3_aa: CASSLSGVGETQYF
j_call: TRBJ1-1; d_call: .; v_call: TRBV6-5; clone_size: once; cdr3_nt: TGTGCCAGCAGTGGTACAGGGTGGACTGAAGCTTTCTTT; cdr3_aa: CASSGTGWTEAFF
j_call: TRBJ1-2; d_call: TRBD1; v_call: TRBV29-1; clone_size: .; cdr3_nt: TGCAGCGCCATACCGGGACAGGGTTATGGCTACACCTTC; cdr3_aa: CSAIPGQGYGYTF
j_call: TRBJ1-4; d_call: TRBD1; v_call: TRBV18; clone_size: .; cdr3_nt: TGTGCCAGCTCACCTCAGGACAGGGCGACCGGTAGTGAAAAACTGTTTTTT; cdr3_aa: CASSPQDRATGSEKLFF
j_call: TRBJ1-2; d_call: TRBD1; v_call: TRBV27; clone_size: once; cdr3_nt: TGTGCCAGCAGCTCCCTCGGACAGGGATATGGCTACACCTTC; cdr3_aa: CASSSLGQGYGYTF
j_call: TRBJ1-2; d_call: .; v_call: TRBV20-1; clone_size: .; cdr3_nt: TGCAGTGTCATGCCTAACTATGGCTACACCTTC; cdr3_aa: CSVMPNYGYTF
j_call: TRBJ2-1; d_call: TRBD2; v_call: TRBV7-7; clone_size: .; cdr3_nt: TGTGCTAGCAGCTTAGCGGGAGGGGAGAACAATGAGCAGTTCTTC; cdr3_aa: CASSLAGGENNEQFF
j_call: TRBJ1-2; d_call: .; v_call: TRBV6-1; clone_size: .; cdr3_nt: TGTGCCAGCAGTGAAGGGGGGGTCCCTGGAAGAGAGGATGGCTACACCTTC; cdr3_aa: CASSEGGVPGREDGYTF
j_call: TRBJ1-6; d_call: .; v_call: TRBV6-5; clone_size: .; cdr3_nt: TGTGCCAGCTCCCGAGACCCCTATAATTCACCCCTCCACTTT; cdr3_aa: CASSRDPYNSPLHF
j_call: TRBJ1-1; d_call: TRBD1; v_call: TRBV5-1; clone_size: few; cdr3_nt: TGCGCCAGCAGCCTAGGGACAGCCACGAACACTGAAGCTTTCTTT; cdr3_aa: CASSLGTATNTEAFF
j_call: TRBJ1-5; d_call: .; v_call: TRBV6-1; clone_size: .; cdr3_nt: TGTGCCAGCAGTGACTTTCTGGGGCCCCAGCATTTT; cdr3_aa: CASSDFLGPQHF
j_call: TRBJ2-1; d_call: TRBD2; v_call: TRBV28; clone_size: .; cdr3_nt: TGTGCCAGCGGAACAGCGGGAGGTATTTACAATGAGCAGTTCTTC; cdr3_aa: CASGTAGGIYNEQFF
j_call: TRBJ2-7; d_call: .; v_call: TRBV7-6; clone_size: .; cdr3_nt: TGTGCCAGCAGCACAACTAGCTTCCAGGGAGAGCAGTACTTC; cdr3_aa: CASSTTSFQGEQYF
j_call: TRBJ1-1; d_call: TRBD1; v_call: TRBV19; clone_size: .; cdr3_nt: TGTGCCAGCCGGGACAGATCTCTGAACACTGAAGCTTTCTTT; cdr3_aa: CASRDRSLNTEAFF
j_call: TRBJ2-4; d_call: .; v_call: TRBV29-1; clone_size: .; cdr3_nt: TGCAGCGTGGGCCCCGAGACACAAAACATTCAGTACTTC; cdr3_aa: CSVGPETQNIQYF
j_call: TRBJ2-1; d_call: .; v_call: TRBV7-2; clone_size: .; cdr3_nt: TGTGCCAGCAGCTTGAGGGGCCCCTCCTACAATGAGCAGTTCTTC; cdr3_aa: CASSLRGPSYNEQFF
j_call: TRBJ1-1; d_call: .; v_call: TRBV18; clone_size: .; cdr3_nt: TGTGCCAGCTCACCGGGGACCGCCGAAGCTTTCTTT; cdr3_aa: CASSPGTAEAFF
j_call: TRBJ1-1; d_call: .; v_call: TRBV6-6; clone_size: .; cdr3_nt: TGTGCCAGCAGTTATCAGTTGACGAGCACTGAAGCTTTCTTT; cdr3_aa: CASSYQLTSTEAFF
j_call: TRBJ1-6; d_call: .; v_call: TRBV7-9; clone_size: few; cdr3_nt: TGTGCCAGCAGTTCAGGAAACTCACCCCTCCACTTT; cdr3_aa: CASSSGNSPLHF
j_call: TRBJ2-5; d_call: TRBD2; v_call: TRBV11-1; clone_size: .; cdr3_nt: TGTGCCAGCAGCCCATCCGGGACTAGCGGGAGTCAAGAGACCCAGTACTTC; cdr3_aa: CASSPSGTSGSQETQYF
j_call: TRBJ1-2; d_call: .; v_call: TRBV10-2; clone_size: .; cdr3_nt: TGCGCCAGCAGGGGGTCAGCCCTGGATGGCTACACCTTC; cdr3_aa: CASRGSALDGYTF
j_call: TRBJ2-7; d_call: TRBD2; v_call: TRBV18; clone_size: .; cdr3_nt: TGTGCCAGCTCACCGGGACTAGCGGGGGTCTACGAGCAGTACTTC; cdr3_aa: CASSPGLAGVYEQYF